The rows below give T cell receptor beta chains drawn from one sample of a study of post-analysis software for immune sequencing data. MiXCR, applied by TCRdb to the PCR reads, yields one record per CDR3 protein. Found here are more than 450,000 distinct CDR3 sequences, 44% of them singletons; the top ten hold more than 1.5%. What was sequenced was blood. The receptors derive from a girl aged 5 to 17 with multiple sclerosis. CDR3s include the opening cysteine and the closing phenylalanine or tryptophan. D genes are given only for firm matches. Rows give clone size only sometimes, using once, few, many, or a class for an expanded clone.

abundance	d_gene	v_gene	j_gene	CDR3aa	CDR3nt
few	.	TRBV20-1	TRBJ1-5	CSAIRDSNQPQHF	TGCAGTGCTATACGGGACAGCAATCAGCCCCAGCATTTT
few	.	TRBV10-3	TRBJ2-7	CAISRTGYEQYF	TGTGCCATCAGTCGAACAGGGTACGAGCAGTACTTC
.	.	TRBV29-1	TRBJ2-5	CSAGHRQETQYF	TGCAGCGCCGGTCACCGCCAAGAGACCCAGTACTTC
.	.	TRBV6-1	TRBJ2-5	CASSEGGNKQYF	TGTGCCAGCAGTGAAGGGGGGAACAAGCAGTACTTC
once	.	TRBV2	TRBJ2-3	CASSGTDPTDTQYF	TGTGCCAGCAGTGGGACAGACCCCACAGATACGCAGTATTTT
.	TRBD2	TRBV12-3/TRBV12-4	TRBJ2-5	CASSLASGGEETQYF	TGTGCCAGCAGTTTAGCGAGCGGGGGGGAAGAGACCCAGTACTTC
once	.	TRBV11-2	TRBJ1-1	CASSTRDGNTEAFF	TGTGCCAGCAGCACCCGGGACGGGAACACTGAAGCTTTCTTT
.	.	TRBV19	TRBJ2-1	CASRRRSSYNEQFF	TGTGCCAGTAGACGCAGAAGCTCCTACAATGAGCAGTTCTTC
.	.	TRBV7-8	TRBJ2-5	CASSPDSVPSETQYF	TGTGCCAGCAGCCCGGATTCCGTCCCTTCGGAGACCCAGTACTTC
few	.	TRBV10-2	TRBJ2-1	CASRRGKGGGFGEQFF	TGCGCCAGCAGGAGGGGCAAAGGCGGGGGCTTCGGTGAGCAGTTCTTC
once	TRBD1	TRBV5-1	TRBJ1-3	CASSFRPGTGDTIYF	TGCGCCAGCAGCTTCCGACCCGGGACAGGGGACACCATATATTTT
.	TRBD2	TRBV20-1	TRBJ2-5	CSARDAAGGGETQYF	TGCAGTGCTAGAGATGCGGCGGGAGGAGGGGAGACCCAGTACTTC
.	.	TRBV30	TRBJ1-4	CAWSVAGTNEKLFF	TGTGCCTGGAGTGTTGCGGGGACTAATGAAAAACTGTTTTTT
.	TRBD2	TRBV4-2	TRBJ2-5	CASSQDGLAGRSQYF	TGTGCCAGCAGCCAAGATGGGCTAGCGGGGAGGTCCCAGTACTTC
.	.	TRBV12-3/TRBV12-4	TRBJ2-7	CASSYRDQDEQYF	TGTGCCAGCAGCTACCGGGACCAGGACGAGCAGTACTTC
few	TRBD2	TRBV20-1	TRBJ2-1	CSASVAGVSDEQFF	TGCAGTGCTTCAGTAGCGGGAGTCAGCGATGAGCAGTTCTTC
.	.	TRBV12-3/TRBV12-4	TRBJ1-5	CASTDNSNQPQHF	TGTGCCAGCACAGATAATAGCAATCAGCCCCAGCATTTT
.	.	TRBV6-2/TRBV6-3	TRBJ2-6	CASKKTGWSGANVLTF	TGTGCCAGCAAGAAAACAGGCTGGTCTGGGGCCAACGTCCTGACTTTC
.	.	TRBV7-9	TRBJ2-1	CASRLTGTGTYNEQFF	TGTGCCAGCAGGTTAACCGGGACGGGGACCTACAATGAGCAGTTCTTC
few	.	TRBV4-1	TRBJ2-1	CASSPLGLSEKFF	TGCGCCAGCAGCCCCCTAGGGTTATCGGAAAAGTTCTTC
few	.	TRBV10-3	TRBJ2-3	CAISGGASESDTQYF	TGTGCCATCAGCGGAGGGGCCTCCGAATCAGATACGCAGTATTTT
.	TRBD2	TRBV19	TRBJ2-7	CASKPGTSGTTYEQYF	TGTGCCAGTAAACCGGGGACTAGCGGTACCACCTACGAGCAGTACTTC
few	.	TRBV7-9	TRBJ2-7	CASSLDQGPYEQYF	TGTGCCAGCAGCTTAGACCAGGGGCCCTACGAGCAGTACTTC
.	TRBD1	TRBV27	TRBJ1-1	CASSQGGSTEAFF	TGTGCCAGCAGTCAGGGGGGTAGCACTGAAGCTTTCTTT
few	.	TRBV6-5	TRBJ1-2	CASSYRGSWGYGYTF	TGTGCCAGCAGTTACCGGGGTTCGTGGGGCTATGGCTACACCTTC
few	.	TRBV27	TRBJ2-7	CASSLVVYSYEQYF	TGTGCCAGCAGCTTGGTGGTTTATTCCTACGAGCAGTACTTC